This T cell receptor beta chain emerged from a study of OX40 agonist ivuxolimab in advanced cancers. Study results and limitations: Antigen targets of the expanded peripheral T cells went undetermined. Some nonresponders additionally presented with little normalized T-cell clonal expansion.

From germline, CDR1 is LNHDA and CDR2 SQIVND (reference sequence). V was trimmed by 1 base and J by 4 bases, leaving 7 bases between them. There are 13 residues in the CDR3. Profiling relied on immunoSEQ multiplex PCR, and the TCRdb table lists in-frame clones only, not all of them. The sample has 70,000 to 95,000 clones; approximately 94% are singletons. Comment on this clone: The antigen remains unidentified.

The sample in question was CD4+ or CD8+ T cells sorted from blood, obtained in a trial of the OX40 agonist ivuxolimab. The chain recombines TRBV19 with TRBJ1-1, with D tentatively TRBD1 (5 bases). The receptor was isolated from an adult with an advanced solid tumor such as melanoma, head and neck, liver or kidney cancer. The CDR3 DNA follows: TGTGCCAGTAGTATAGGGGGCCCCACTGAAGCTTTCTTT. Its protein product is CASSIGGPTEAFF.